The entry below gives a single T cell receptor beta chain sequence along with its context. Germline CDR1 reads MDHEN; CDR2 reads SYDVKM. CDR3 size: 13 residues. The V gene end was trimmed by 6 bases and the J gene end by 2 bases; junction bases not matched to a gene: 3. This sample is drawn from a study of shared clonotypes between healthy human individuals. Study as a whole: A donor's plate count was three for CD4 naive and three for CD4 memory; CD8 naive had two and CD8 memory one.

Naive CD8 cells lacked CD45RO and underwent positive selection for CCR7, leaving out terminally differentiated effector memory CD45RA+ cells. Authors' analysis steps: Filtering differed because ImmunoSEQ produced junction-only sequences that carried no quality scores. The method was immunoSEQ multiplex PCR; TCRdb's version includes in-frame clones alone and lacks a portion of them. V and J calls and clone size are those listed in that table; D and trimming were worked out from the DNA. The data show about 680,000 clones, with about 90% seen just once and nearly 25% held by the top ten. Sequenced: naive CD8+ T cells sorted from blood. The receptor was isolated from a young man in good health. The chain links TRBV28 to TRBJ1-2; 7 bases fit TRBD1. In DNA form, the CDR3 reads TGTGCCAGCAGACCACAGGGGAACTATGGCTACACCTTC. The encoded protein is CASRPQGNYGYTF.